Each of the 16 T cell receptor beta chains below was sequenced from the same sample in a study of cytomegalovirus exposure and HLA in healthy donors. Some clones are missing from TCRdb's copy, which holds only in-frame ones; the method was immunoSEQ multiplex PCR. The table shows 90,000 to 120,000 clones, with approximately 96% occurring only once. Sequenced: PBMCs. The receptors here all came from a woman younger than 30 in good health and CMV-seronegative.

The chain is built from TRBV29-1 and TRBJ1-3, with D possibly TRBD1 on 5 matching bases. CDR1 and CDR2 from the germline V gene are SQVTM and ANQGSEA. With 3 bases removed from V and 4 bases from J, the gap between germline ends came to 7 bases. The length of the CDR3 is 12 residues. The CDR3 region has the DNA TGCAGCGTTGAGACAGCGGGAAACACCATATATTTT. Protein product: CSVETAGNTIYF.

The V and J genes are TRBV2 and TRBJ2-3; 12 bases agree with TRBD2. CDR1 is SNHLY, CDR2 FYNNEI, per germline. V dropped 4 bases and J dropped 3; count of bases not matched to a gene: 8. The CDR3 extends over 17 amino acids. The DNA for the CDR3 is TGTGCCAGCAGTGTTGGTCTAGCGGGGGGGTGGACAGATACGCAGTATTTT. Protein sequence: CASSVGLAGGWTDTQYF. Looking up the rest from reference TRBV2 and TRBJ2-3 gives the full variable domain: EPEVTQTPSHQVTQMGQEVILRCVPISNHLYFYWYRQILGQKVEFLVSFYNNEISEKSEIFDDQFSVERPDGSNFTLKIRSTKLEDSAMYFCASSVGLAGGWTDTQYFGPGTRLTVL.

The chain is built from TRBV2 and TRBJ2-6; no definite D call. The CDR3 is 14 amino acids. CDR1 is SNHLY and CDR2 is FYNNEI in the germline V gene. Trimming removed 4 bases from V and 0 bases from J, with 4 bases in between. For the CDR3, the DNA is TGTGCCAGCAGTGGGAGCTCTGGGGCCAACGTCCTGACTTTC. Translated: CASSGSSGANVLTF.

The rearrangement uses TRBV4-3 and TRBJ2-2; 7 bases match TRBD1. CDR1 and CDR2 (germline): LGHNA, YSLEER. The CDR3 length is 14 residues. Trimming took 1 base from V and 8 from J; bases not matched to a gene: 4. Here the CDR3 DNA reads TGCGCCAGCAGCCAAGGCAGGGGGTCGGGGGAGCTGTTTTTT. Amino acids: CASSQGRGSGELFF.

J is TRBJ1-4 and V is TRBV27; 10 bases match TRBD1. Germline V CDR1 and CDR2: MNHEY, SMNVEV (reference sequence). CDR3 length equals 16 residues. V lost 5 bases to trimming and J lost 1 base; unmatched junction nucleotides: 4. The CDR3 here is CASSPGTGETNEKLFF. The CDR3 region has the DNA TGTGCCAGCAGTCCCGGGACAGGGGAAACTAATGAAAAACTGTTTTTT.

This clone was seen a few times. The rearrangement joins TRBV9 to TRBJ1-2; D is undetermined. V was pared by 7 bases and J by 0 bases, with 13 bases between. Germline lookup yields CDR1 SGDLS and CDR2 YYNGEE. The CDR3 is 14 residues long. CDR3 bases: TGTGCCAGCGCGCCACAGCCGACTAACTATGGCTACACCTTC. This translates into CASAPQPTNYGYTF.

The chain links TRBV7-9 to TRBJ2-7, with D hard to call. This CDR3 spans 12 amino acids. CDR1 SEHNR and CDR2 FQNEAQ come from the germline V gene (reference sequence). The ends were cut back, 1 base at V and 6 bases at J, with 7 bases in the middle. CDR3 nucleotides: TGTGCCAGCAGCTTAGGAGTTGGCGAGCAGTACTTC. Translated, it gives CASSLGVGEQYF.

CDR3 sequence: CASSQVGANTGELFF. DNA for the CDR3: TGCGCCAGCAGCCAAGTGGGAGCGAACACCGGGGAGCTGTTTTTT. The rearrangement uses TRBV4-3 and TRBJ2-2; TRBD2 might be the D (5 bases). CDR3 length: 15 residues. CDR1 and CDR2 from the germline V gene are LGHNA and YSLEER. The V end lost 1 base, the J end lost 0 bases, and 6 bases lay between the germline ends.

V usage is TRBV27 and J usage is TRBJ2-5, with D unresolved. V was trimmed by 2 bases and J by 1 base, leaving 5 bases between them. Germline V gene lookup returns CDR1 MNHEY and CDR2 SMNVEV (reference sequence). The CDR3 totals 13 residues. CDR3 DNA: TGTGCCAGCAGTTTACTCTCCCAAGAGACCCAGTACTTC. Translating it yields CASSLLSQETQYF.

CDR3 in DNA: TGCGCCAGCAGCCCGGGGGGCGGGGGGACTTTCCGCGTCTTCTTC. Translating it yields CASSPGGGGTFRVFF. V and J are TRBV4-1 and TRBJ2-1; TRBD2 matches at 8 bases. This CDR3 spans 15 amino acids. J gave up 16 bases and V 4 bases, and 18 bases lay outside the gene matches. CDR1 and CDR2 from the germline V gene are MGHRA and YSYEKL.

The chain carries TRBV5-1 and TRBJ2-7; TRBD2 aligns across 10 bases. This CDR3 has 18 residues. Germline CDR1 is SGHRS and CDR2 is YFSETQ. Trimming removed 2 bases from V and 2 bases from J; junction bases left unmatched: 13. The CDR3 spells CASSLTSGAVPRTYEQYF. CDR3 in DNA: TGCGCCAGCAGCTTAACTAGCGGGGCAGTACCTCGGACCTACGAGCAGTACTTC.

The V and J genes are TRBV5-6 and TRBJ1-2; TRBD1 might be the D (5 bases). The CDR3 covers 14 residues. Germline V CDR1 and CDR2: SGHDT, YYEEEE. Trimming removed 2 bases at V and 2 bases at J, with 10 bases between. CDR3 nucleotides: TGTGCCAGCAGCTTCTGGCAGGGAAACTATGGCTACACCTTC. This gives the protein CASSFWQGNYGYTF. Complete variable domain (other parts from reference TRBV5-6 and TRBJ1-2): DAGVTQSPTHLIKTRGQQVTLRCSPKSGHDTVSWYQQALGQGPQFIFQYYEEEERQRGNFPDRFSGHQFPNYSSELNVNALLLGDSALYLCASSFWQGNYGYTFGSGTRLTVV.

CDR3 in amino acids: CATSFGNLNTEAFF. The DNA of the CDR3 is TGTGCCACGAGTTTCGGGAACTTGAACACTGAAGCTTTCTTT. The chain links TRBV2 to TRBJ1-1; D call uncertain. Trimming took off 10 bases at V and 0 bases at J, with 15 bases between the two ends. Looked up from germline, CDR1 is SNHLY and CDR2 is FYNNEI. The CDR3 spans 14 residues.

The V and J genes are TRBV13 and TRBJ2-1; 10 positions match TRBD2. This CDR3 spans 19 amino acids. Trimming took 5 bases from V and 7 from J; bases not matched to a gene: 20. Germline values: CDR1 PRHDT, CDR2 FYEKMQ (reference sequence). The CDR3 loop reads CASSPSTSGVLRGYNEQFF. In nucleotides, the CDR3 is TGTGCCAGCAGCCCGAGTACTAGCGGGGTCCTTCGGGGGTATAATGAGCAGTTCTTC.

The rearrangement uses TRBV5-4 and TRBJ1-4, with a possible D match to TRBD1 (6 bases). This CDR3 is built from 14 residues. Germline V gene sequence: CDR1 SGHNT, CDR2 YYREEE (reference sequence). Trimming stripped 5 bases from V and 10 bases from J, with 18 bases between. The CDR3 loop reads CASREAGAPGKLFF. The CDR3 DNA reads TGTGCCAGCAGGGAGGCAGGGGCTCCGGGAAAACTGTTTTTT. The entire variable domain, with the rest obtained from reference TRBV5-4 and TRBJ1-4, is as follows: ETGVTQSPTHLIKTRGQQVTLRCSSQSGHNTVSWYQQALGQGPQFIFQYYREEENGRGNFPPRFSGLQFPNYSSELNVNALELDDSALYLCASREAGAPGKLFFGSGTQLSVL.

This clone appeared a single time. The CDR3 DNA sequence: TGTGCCAGCAGACGTGGACTAGGGGACACCGGGGAGCTGTTTTTT. This translates into CASRRGLGDTGELFF. The chain combines TRBV6-5 with TRBJ2-2; 7 nucleotides match TRBD2. The CDR3 sequence is 15 residues long. The V gene's germline CDR1 is MNHEY and CDR2 SVGAGI. Germline trimming cut 6 bases from V and 3 bases from J; bases unmatched to any gene: 7.